This T cell receptor beta chain was sequenced in a study of T cell responses to AZD1222 COVID-19 vaccine. Study-wide findings and caveats: Spike-wide coverage was observed for vaccine-associated CD4 TCRs, with dominant responses at 160-218 and 743-854. Spike-specific TCR breadth and depth were elevated following two AZD1222 doses.

In regard to this clone: The target antigen is unknown. At one end the junction does not follow the germline gene, possibly because of a read error.

The CDR3 runs 14 residues. Germline-derived CDR1 and CDR2 are SQVTM and ANQGSEA. The method was immunoSEQ multiplex PCR; TCRdb's version includes in-frame clones alone and lacks a portion of them. The sample carries about 97,000 clones, about 88% recorded once. This receptor was obtained from an adult in good health. The material was peripheral blood, obtained on day 0 of AZD1222 vaccination. The chain employs TRBV29-1 and TRBJ1-2; TRBD1 might be the D (6 bases). The CDR3 sequence: CSVDLGGANYGYTF. For the CDR3, the DNA is TGCAGCGTGGATCTGGGGGGGGCTAATTATGGCTACACCTTC.